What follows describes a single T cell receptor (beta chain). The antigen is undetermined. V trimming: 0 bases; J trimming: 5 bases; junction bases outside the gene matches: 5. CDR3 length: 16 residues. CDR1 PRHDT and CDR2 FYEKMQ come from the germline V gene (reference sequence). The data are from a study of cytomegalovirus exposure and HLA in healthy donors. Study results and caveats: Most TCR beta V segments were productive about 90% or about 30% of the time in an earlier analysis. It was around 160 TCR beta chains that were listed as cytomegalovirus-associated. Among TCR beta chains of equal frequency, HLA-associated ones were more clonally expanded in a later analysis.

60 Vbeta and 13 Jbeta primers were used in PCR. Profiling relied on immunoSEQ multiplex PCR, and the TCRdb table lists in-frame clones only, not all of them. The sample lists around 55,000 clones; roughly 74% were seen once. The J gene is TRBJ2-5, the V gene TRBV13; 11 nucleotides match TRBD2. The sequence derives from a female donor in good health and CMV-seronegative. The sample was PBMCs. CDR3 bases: TGTGCCAGCAGCTTAGGCCTAGCGGGGGGTTTGGAGACCCAGTACTTC. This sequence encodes CASSLGLAGGLETQYF.